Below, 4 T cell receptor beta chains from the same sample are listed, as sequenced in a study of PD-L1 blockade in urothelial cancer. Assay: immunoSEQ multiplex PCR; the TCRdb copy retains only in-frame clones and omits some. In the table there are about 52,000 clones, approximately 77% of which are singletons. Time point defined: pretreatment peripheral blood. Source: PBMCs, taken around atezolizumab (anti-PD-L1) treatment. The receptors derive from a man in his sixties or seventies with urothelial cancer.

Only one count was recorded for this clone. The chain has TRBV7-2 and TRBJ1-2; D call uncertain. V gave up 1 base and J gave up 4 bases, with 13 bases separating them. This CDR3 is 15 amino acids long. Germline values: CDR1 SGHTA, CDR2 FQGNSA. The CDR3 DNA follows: TGTGCCAGCAGCTTAGAGCCGGGAGTTCCCTATGGCTACACCTTC. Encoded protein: CASSLEPGVPYGYTF.

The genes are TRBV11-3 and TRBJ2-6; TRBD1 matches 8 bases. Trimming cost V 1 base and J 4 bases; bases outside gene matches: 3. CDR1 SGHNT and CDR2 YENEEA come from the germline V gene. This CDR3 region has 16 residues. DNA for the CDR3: TGTGCCAGCAGCTTAGGACAGGGGACCGGGGCCAACGTCCTGACTTTC. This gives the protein CASSLGQGTGANVLTF.

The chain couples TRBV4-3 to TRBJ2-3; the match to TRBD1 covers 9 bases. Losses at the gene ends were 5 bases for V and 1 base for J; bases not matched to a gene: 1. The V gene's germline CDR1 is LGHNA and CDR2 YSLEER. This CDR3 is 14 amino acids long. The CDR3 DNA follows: TGCGCCAGCAGCTGGACAGGGGGCACAGATACGCAGTATTTT. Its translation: CASSWTGGTDTQYF.

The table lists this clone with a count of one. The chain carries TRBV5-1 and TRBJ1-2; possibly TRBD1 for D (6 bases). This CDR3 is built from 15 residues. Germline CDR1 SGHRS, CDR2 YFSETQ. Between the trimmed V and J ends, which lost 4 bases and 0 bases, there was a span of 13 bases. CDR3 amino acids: CASSPAGQTNYGYTF. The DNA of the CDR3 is TGCGCCAGCAGCCCTGCCGGACAGACTAACTATGGCTACACCTTC.